These 32 T cell receptor beta chains came from one sample sequenced in a study of blood T cells in healthy people across ages. A sample-barcoded 5' primer and a J-beta primer mix were used in a second PCR of about 7 to 12 cycles. TCRdb itself ran the 5' RACE reads through MiXCR, one entry per CDR3 protein. The data contain 700,000 to 900,000 distinct CDR3 sequences, 20% to 30% of them singletons. Another study also made use of these data, one on T cells of mothers and their children.

What was sequenced was blood. The receptors come from a boy younger than 18 in good health.

This clonotype has just a few counts. The chain joins TRBV9 to TRBJ1-1; D is ambiguous. Trimming took off 0 bases at V and 4 bases at J, with 13 bases between the two ends. The germline V gene has CDR1 SGDLS and CDR2 YYNGEE. There are 15 residues in the CDR3. In DNA form, the CDR3 reads TGTGCCAGCAGCGTAGTAGGCATTACGGGCACTGAAGCTTTCTTT. Its translation is CASSVVGITGTEAFF.

The chain employs TRBV20-1 and TRBJ2-7; weak D call: TRBD2 (6 bases). Trimming removed 5 bases at V and 6 bases at J, with 20 bases between. The germline gives CDR1 DFQATT, CDR2 SNEGSKA (reference sequence). The length of the CDR3 is 14 residues. CDR3 in amino acids: CSAALQPTSTEQYF. In DNA, the CDR3 is TGCAGTGCTGCCCTGCAGCCCACTAGCACCGAGCAGTACTTC.

In regard to this clonotype: The junction and the germline gene differ at one end; a read error may be behind it. The chain uses TRBV13 and TRBJ1-4, with 10 positions matching TRBD1. Germline CDR1 and CDR2: PRHDT and FYEKMQ (reference sequence). The CDR3 has 18 amino acids. The CDR3 here is CASSGAKGQGATNEKLFF. DNA for the CDR3: TGTGCTAGCAGCGGAGCAAAAGGACAGGGGGCAACTAATGAAAAACTGTTTTTT.

V usage is TRBV20-1 and J usage is TRBJ1-2; TRBD1 matches at 7 bases. The CDR3 runs to 12 residues. CDR1 is DFQATT, CDR2 SNEGSKA, per germline (reference sequence). Here the CDR3 DNA reads TGCAGCGTCGCAGGGGGTGGGAATGGCTACACCTTC. As protein: CSVAGGGNGYTF.

The gene calls are TRBV7-8 and TRBJ2-5, with D unresolved. The J call may be incorrect, as the DNA end agrees better with TRBJ2-7. CDR3 length equals 14 residues. The germline CDR1 and CDR2 sequences are SGHVS and FQNEAQ. The CDR3 loop reads CASSPQKGWDEQYF. CDR3 nucleotides: TGTGCCAGCAGTCCTCAAAAGGGCTGGGACGAGCAGTACTTC.

This sequence joins TRBV7-9 and TRBJ2-5, with unresolved D. V lost 5 bases, J lost 3 bases, and 10 bases lay in between. Per the germline V gene, CDR1 is SEHNR and CDR2 is FQNEAQ (reference sequence). This CDR3 comprises 13 residues. CDR3 bases: TGTGCCAGCAGCCCCCAGGTCGAAGAGACCCAGTACTTC. It codes for CASSPQVEETQYF.

The chain employs TRBV5-1 and TRBJ1-1; TRBD1 might be the D (6 bases). The CDR3 is 14 amino acids. The germline gives CDR1 SGHRS, CDR2 YFSETQ. Trimming shortened V by 6 bases and J by 6 bases, and 18 bases separated the two germline ends. In DNA, the CDR3 is TGCGCCAGCAACCCGGGGGGCTGGGGATCTGAAGCTTTCTTT. Translation gives CASNPGGWGSEAFF.

The rearrangement joins TRBV21-1 to TRBJ1-4. TRBV21-1 is a recognized pseudogene. CDR3 length equals 14 residues. This CDR3 is CASSRGVKYEKLFF. Written as DNA, the CDR3 is TGTGCCAGCAGCCGTGGGGTTAAATATGAAAAACTGTTTTTT.

The J gene is TRBJ2-2, the V gene TRBV29-1; 13 positions agree with TRBD2. The junction had 8 bases not matched to a gene; V was cut back by 4 bases and J by 3 bases. The germline V gene encodes CDR1 SQVTM and CDR2 ANQGSEA. This CDR3 is 17 amino acids long. This chain's CDR3 is CSVGGTSGETDTGELFF. The CDR3 region has the DNA TGCAGCGTTGGTGGGACTAGCGGGGAGACGGACACCGGGGAGCTGTTTTTT.

This clonotype was counted only a few times. The chain employs TRBV20-1 and TRBJ2-2; the D gene is possibly TRBD1 (5 bases). The CDR3 is 14 residues long. CDR1 DFQATT and CDR2 SNEGSKA come from the germline V gene (reference sequence). With 3 bases removed from V and 8 bases from J, the gap between germline ends came to 16 bases. The CDR3 nucleotides read TGCAGTGCTAGCCCGGCAGGGTTGGTAGGGGAGCTGTTTTTT. Translating gives CSASPAGLVGELFF.

This clonotype was found a few times. The chain carries TRBV4-1 and TRBJ2-3, with 7 bases lining up with TRBD2. Germline-derived CDR1 and CDR2 are MGHRA and YSYEKL. J lost 2 bases, V lost 0 bases, and 11 bases had no gene match. The CDR3 loop spans 18 amino acids. CDR3 coding DNA: TGCGCCAGCAGCCAAGATGGCGGACTAGTGTGGACCACAGATACGCAGTATTTT. Encoded protein: CASSQDGGLVWTTDTQYF.

This clonotype was seen a handful of times. The chain has TRBV9 and TRBJ2-7; 8 bases agree with TRBD2. Germline V CDR1 and CDR2: SGDLS, YYNGEE. Losses at the gene ends were 3 bases for V and 2 bases for J; bases not matched to a gene: 4. The CDR3 has 14 residues. CDR3 loop: CASSATGGTYEQYF. The CDR3, as DNA: TGTGCCAGCAGCGCCACGGGAGGGACCTACGAGCAGTACTTC.

This rearrangement joins TRBV4-1 to TRBJ1-4, with D unresolved. V dropped 3 bases and J dropped 2 bases, with 16 bases sitting between them. The germline CDR1 and CDR2 sequences are MGHRA and YSYEKL. The CDR3 runs 17 residues. The CDR3 sequence is CASSHGLFGMTNEKLFF. The CDR3 nucleotides read TGCGCCAGCAGCCACGGTCTCTTTGGGATGACTAATGAAAAACTGTTTTTT.

This clonotype has more than one count but fewer than ten. This CDR3 reads CASSPRTGSFRETQYF. As DNA, the CDR3 is TGTGCCAGCAGCCCTAGGACAGGGTCATTTCGGGAGACCCAGTACTTC. The V call is TRBV28, the J call TRBJ2-1; 8 bases agree with TRBD1. The DNA matches TRBJ2-5 better at its end, which makes the J call doubtful. The V gene's germline CDR1 is MDHEN and CDR2 SYDVKM. This CDR3 has 16 residues.

This CDR3 reads CASSTQSGLADNNEQFF. CDR3 bases: TGTGCCAGCAGCACCCAATCGGGGCTAGCGGATAACAATGAGCAGTTCTTC. The chain has TRBV12-3 or TRBV12-4 and TRBJ2-1; 7 positions agree with TRBD2. After removal of 6 bases from V and 5 bases from J, the junction contained 16 bases not matched to a gene. The CDR3 is made up of 17 amino acids.

This rearrangement joins TRBV28 to TRBJ2-5; TRBD1 agrees at 8 bases. Germline V gives CDR1 MDHEN, CDR2 SYDVKM. This CDR3 is 15 amino acids long. Losses at the gene ends were 4 bases for V and 4 bases for J; bases not matched to a gene: 8. Here the CDR3 reads CASSSPGQVPETQYF. CDR3 coding DNA: TGTGCCAGCAGTTCCCCGGGACAGGTCCCAGAGACCCAGTACTTC.

This clonotype was recorded only once. This sequence joins TRBV3-1 and TRBJ1-2, with a possible D match to TRBD1 (6 bases). Germline V gene sequence: CDR1 LGHDT, CDR2 YNNKEL (reference sequence). Trimming took 1 base from V and 1 from J, leaving 10 bases between them. The CDR3 is 15 amino acids. This CDR3 is CASSQGQAHNYGYTF. The CDR3 DNA is TGTGCCAGCAGCCAAGGACAGGCCCATAACTATGGCTACACCTTC.

As for this clonotype: One junction end does not reproduce the germline sequence, and a read error may be involved. The chain combines TRBV6-5 with TRBJ2-1, with TRBD1 matching 9 bases. The CDR3 is made up of 13 amino acids. CDR1 is MNHEY and CDR2 is SVGAGI in the germline V gene. CDR3 sequence: CASSGAGTGKTVF. The CDR3 region has the DNA TGTGCCAGCTCTGGTGCCGGGACAGGGAAGACTGTCTTC.

The chain uses TRBV7-2 and TRBJ1-2; D is unclear. This CDR3 comprises 14 residues. Trimming stripped 1 base from V and 8 bases from J, with 14 bases between. Germline CDR1 and CDR2: SGHTA and FQGNSA. In nucleotides, the CDR3 is TGTGCCAGCAGCTTAGTACCCGCGCTTCTGGGCTACACCTTC. It is translated as CASSLVPALLGYTF.

The chain joins TRBV20-1 to TRBJ2-1, with TRBD2 matching 7 bases. V lost 5 bases and J lost 0; bases outside the gene matches: 7. The CDR3 is made up of 15 amino acids. Per the germline V gene, CDR1 is DFQATT and CDR2 is SNEGSKA (reference sequence). The CDR3 DNA follows: TGCAGTGCTGGGACCCTAGCGGACTCCTACAATGAGCAGTTCTTC. As protein: CSAGTLADSYNEQFF.

This clonotype was recorded a few times. V gene TRBV5-1 combines with J gene TRBJ2-5, with D perhaps TRBD2 (5 bases). V shed 4 bases and J shed 4 bases, with 17 bases lying between them. CDR1 is SGHRS and CDR2 is YFSETQ in the germline V gene. The CDR3 has 15 residues. This chain's CDR3 is CASSPGAGGGETQYF. The CDR3 DNA is TGCGCCAGCAGCCCCGGAGCAGGAGGTGGAGAGACCCAGTACTTC.

This clonotype has more than one count but fewer than ten. The chain uses TRBV6-6 and TRBJ2-7; 9 bases map to TRBD1. V was clipped by 2 bases and J by 7 bases; unmatched bases: 9. Germline V gene data show CDR1 as MNHNY and CDR2 as SVGAGI (reference sequence). CDR3 length equals 15 residues. CDR3 amino acids: CASSYRLDRGVEQYF. CDR3 DNA sequence: TGTGCCAGCAGTTACCGCCTCGACAGGGGGGTAGAGCAGTACTTC.

In its sample, this clonotype was seen a few times. The genes are TRBV6-5 and TRBJ1-4; 9 bases map to TRBD1. Per germline, CDR1 MNHEY and CDR2 SVGAGI. This CDR3 region has 15 residues. After removal of 2 bases from V and 14 bases from J, the junction contained 12 bases not matched to a gene. In DNA, the CDR3 is TGTGCCAGCAGTTACGGAACAGGGGGCCTAGAAAGGCTGTTTTTT. It is translated as CASSYGTGGLERLFF.

The chain employs TRBV6-1 and TRBJ1-2; a possible D gene is TRBD1 (6 bases). The CDR3 is made up of 14 amino acids. From germline, CDR1 is MNHNS and CDR2 SASEGT. Trimming left V 3 bases short and J 8 bases short, with 16 bases between. CDR3 DNA: TGTGCCAGCAGTGAGTTCGGGACATGGAAAGGCTACACCTTC. As protein: CASSEFGTWKGYTF.

This clonotype was detected ten times or more. V usage is TRBV12-3 or TRBV12-4 and J usage is TRBJ1-1, with D possibly TRBD1 on 6 matching bases. The CDR3 covers 13 residues. The V end lost 6 bases, the J end lost 3 bases, and 11 bases lay between the germline ends. CDR3 amino acids: CASSRGGYTEAFF. CDR3 DNA: TGTGCCAGCAGCCGAGGGGGATACACTGAAGCTTTCTTT.

This clonotype was seen only a few times. The J gene is TRBJ2-5, the V gene TRBV13; 7 positions match TRBD1. The J call is uncertain, as TRBJ2-1 better fits the DNA end. Germline V gene data show CDR1 as PRHDT and CDR2 as FYEKMQ (reference sequence). There are 15 residues in the CDR3. CDR3: CASSPGTVDRNEQFF. The CDR3 DNA reads as TGTGCCAGCAGCCCTGGGACAGTCGATCGCAATGAGCAGTTCTTC.

This chain links TRBV12-3 or TRBV12-4 with TRBJ2-3, with 10 bases lining up with TRBD2. This CDR3 has 17 residues. V was pared by 6 bases and J by 4 bases, with 13 bases of the junction left unmatched. For the CDR3, the DNA is TGTGCCAGCAGCGCTTTACGGGCTAGCGGGGGACCAGATACGCAGTATTTT. It codes for CASSALRASGGPDTQYF.

The gene calls are TRBV20-1 and TRBJ2-7; the D is unclear. The CDR3 is made up of 12 amino acids. Germline V gene data show CDR1 as DFQATT and CDR2 as SNEGSKA (reference sequence). Trimming left V 1 base short and J 3 bases short, with 7 bases between. The DNA of the CDR3 is TGCAGTGCTAGAGCTATAAACTACGAGCAGTACTTC. It translates to CSARAINYEQYF.

The V and J genes are TRBV7-3 and TRBJ2-1; 8 nucleotides line up with TRBD2. Germline V gene data show CDR1 as SGHTA and CDR2 as FQGTGA. Trimming took 1 base from V and 3 from J; bases not matched to a gene: 11. The CDR3 contains 18 residues. Written as DNA, the CDR3 is TGTGCCAGCAGCTTAATGGCTAGCGGGTCCGAGATCTACAATGAGCAGTTCTTC. It is translated as CASSLMASGSEIYNEQFF.

This clonotype was detected only a few times. This chain uses TRBV20-1 with TRBJ2-6; D gene uncertain. This CDR3 spans 17 amino acids. V lost 1 base and J 0 bases, leaving 13 bases between the germline ends. Germline V lookup: CDR1 DFQATT, CDR2 SNEGSKA (reference sequence). CDR3 in DNA: TGCAGTGCTAGAGCCCGTTACTGGGGCTCTGGGGCCAACGTCCTGACTTTC. Its protein is CSARARYWGSGANVLTF.

This clonotype has a handful of counts. V gene TRBV20-1 combines with J gene TRBJ2-7; 9 bases are a match to TRBD1. The CDR3 is 13 amino acids. Germline V gene sequence: CDR1 DFQATT, CDR2 SNEGSKA (reference sequence). V lost 4 bases and J lost 4; bases outside the gene matches: 5. The CDR3 region is CSAIKGQGYEQYF. DNA for the CDR3: TGCAGTGCTATTAAGGGACAGGGTTACGAGCAGTACTTC.

The V call is TRBV7-9, the J call TRBJ1-2; TRBD1 aligns across 8 bases. This CDR3 is 15 amino acids long. J gave up 4 bases and V 5 bases, and 9 bases lay outside the gene matches. The germline V gene encodes CDR1 SEHNR and CDR2 FQNEAQ (reference sequence). CDR3 loop: CASSKTGQGIYGYTF. CDR3 nucleotide sequence: TGTGCCAGCAGCAAGACCGGACAGGGAATCTATGGCTACACCTTC.